This TCR beta chain was retrieved from a study of neoadjuvant anti-PD-1 for oral cavity cancer. The germline V gene encodes CDR1 LNHNV and CDR2 YYDKDF (reference sequence). J gave up 10 bases and V 1 base, and 11 bases lay outside the gene matches. There are 15 residues in the CDR3. Documented time point: after neoadjuvant nivolumab, at surgical resection. PBMCs were not maintained or expanded in culture before analysis. Measured with immunoSEQ multiplex PCR; TCRdb has only the in-frame clones, and not every one. The sample has tens of thousands of clones; roughly 90% are singletons. The V and J genes are TRBV15 and TRBJ2-5; 8 nucleotides line up with TRBD1. This clonotype originated in a person between 40 and 79 years old with oral cavity squamous cell carcinoma. Material: PBMCs, obtained after nivolumab (anti-PD-1) treatment. CDR3 sequence (DNA): TGTGCCACCAGCAGAGCTCGGGGACAGGCCTATCTCCAGTACTTC. Translated: CATSRARGQAYLQYF.